Each of the 14 T cell receptor beta chains below was sequenced from the same sample in a study of blood T cell repertoires in COVID-19. Here immunoSEQ multiplex PCR was the method, and the copy in TCRdb shows in-frame clones only, minus some. The sample carries roughly 55,000 clones, about three quarters recorded once. The sample was peripheral blood. All receptors come from a human donor with active or convalescent COVID-19. The donor label of this sample is uncertain.

This clone has more than one count but fewer than ten. The rearrangement joins TRBV30 to TRBJ2-1, with 8 bases fitting TRBD2. This CDR3 spans 16 amino acids. V shed 5 bases, J shed 6 bases, and the junction held 15 bases outside the gene matches. Germline values: CDR1 GTSNPN, CDR2 SVGIG (reference sequence). CDR3 bases: TGTGCCTGGTTGAACCTGGCAGCGGGAGTTCCCAATGAGCAGTTCTTC. It yields the protein CAWLNLAAGVPNEQFF.

This clone was observed a handful of times. V and J are TRBV2 and TRBJ1-2, with 10 nucleotides matching TRBD1. The germline V gene has CDR1 SNHLY and CDR2 FYNNEI. The J segment lost 3 bases and the V segment lost 7 bases, leaving 5 bases of the junction unmatched. This CDR3 spans 14 amino acids. DNA for the CDR3: TGTGCCAGCACCGGACAGGGGGAATACTATGGCTACACCTTC. This codes for CASTGQGEYYGYTF.

The chain uses TRBV4-1 and TRBJ1-5; perhaps TRBD1 as D (5 bases). The V end lost 0 bases, the J end lost 5 bases, and 11 bases lay between the germline ends. The CDR3 has 15 residues. CDR1 is MGHRA and CDR2 is YSYEKL in the germline V gene. CDR3 amino acids: CASSQDGAHDQPQHF. The CDR3 nucleotides read TGCGCCAGCAGCCAAGATGGGGCGCATGATCAGCCCCAGCATTTT.

As to this clone: Other DNA sequences of this sample code for an identical CDR3. The chain employs TRBV19 and TRBJ1-2; 10 bases match TRBD1. V lost 5 bases to trimming and J lost 5 bases; unmatched junction nucleotides: 2. Germline V gene data show CDR1 as LNHDA and CDR2 as SQIVND (reference sequence). The CDR3 spans 13 residues. In DNA, the CDR3 is TGTGCCAGTAGTGGGACAGGGGATTATGGCTACACCTTC. Translation: CASSGTGDYGYTF.

V usage is TRBV27 and J usage is TRBJ1-6, with D unresolved. V was cut by 0 bases and J by 2 bases, with 11 bases left in between. Germline lookup yields CDR1 MNHEY and CDR2 SMNVEV (reference sequence). The CDR3 contains 17 residues. This CDR3 is CASSLSMRNTYNSPLHF. The CDR3, as DNA: TGTGCCAGCAGTTTATCGATGCGGAATACCTATAATTCACCCCTCCACTTT.

The chain employs TRBV18 and TRBJ1-5; tentatively, D is TRBD1 (6 bases). The V and J ends lost 2 bases and 6 bases respectively, with 14 bases between them. The length of the CDR3 is 15 residues. Germline V gene lookup returns CDR1 KGHSH and CDR2 LQKENI. This chain's CDR3 is CASSPSNRDRQPQHF. The CDR3 DNA reads as TGTGCCAGCTCACCATCCAACAGGGATCGTCAGCCCCAGCATTTT.

V usage is TRBV6-6 and J usage is TRBJ2-6; tentative D call: TRBD2 (6 bases). This CDR3 has 15 amino acids. V gave up 8 bases and J gave up 4 bases, with 15 bases separating them. CDR1 is MNHNY, CDR2 SVGAGI, per germline (reference sequence). For the CDR3, the DNA is TGTGCCAGCTCTCGGAGGGGTTCAGGGGCCAACGTCCTGACTTTC. This codes for CASSRRGSGANVLTF.

There are a few counts of this clone. The chain joins TRBV4-2 to TRBJ2-1, with TRBD2 identical over 13 bases. This CDR3 is 17 amino acids long. Per the germline V gene, CDR1 is LGHNA and CDR2 is YNFKEQ. Unmatched junction bases numbered 3, after V lost 0 bases and J lost 4 bases. The CDR3 DNA reads as TGTGCCAGCAGCCAAGAAGTGACTAGCGGGAGGTACAATGAGCAGTTCTTC. As protein: CASSQEVTSGRYNEQFF.

DNA of the CDR3: TGTGCCAGCAGTTACTCTCAGGGTACGGGCAATCAGCCCCAGCATTTT. Its translation is CASSYSQGTGNQPQHF. This chain connects TRBV6-2 or TRBV6-3 to TRBJ1-5, with D possibly being TRBD1 (5 bases). The CDR3 consists of 16 residues. Per germline, CDR1 MNHEY and CDR2 SVGEGT. With 0 bases removed from V and 2 bases from J, the gap between germline ends came to 11 bases.

This clone was seen a handful of times. The chain uses TRBV6-4 and TRBJ2-1, with 8 bases that match TRBD2. Germline lookup yields CDR1 MRHNA and CDR2 SNTAGT. The length of the CDR3 is 14 residues. After removal of 6 bases from V and 3 bases from J, the junction contained 4 bases not matched to a gene. CDR3 in amino acids: CASRAGVGYNEQFF. CDR3 coding DNA: TGTGCCAGCAGAGCGGGAGTGGGCTACAATGAGCAGTTCTTC.

The table lists this clone with a count of one. The chain combines TRBV3-1 (or the pseudogene TRBV3-2) with TRBJ2-7; D is unresolved. The CDR3 has 12 residues. Trimming took 4 bases from V and 3 from J, leaving 7 bases between them. Germline CDR1 is LGHDT and CDR2 is YNNKEL (reference sequence). DNA for the CDR3: TGTGCCAGCAGCCCTGCTAGCTACGAGCAGTACTTC. Amino acid sequence: CASSPASYEQYF.

The V gene is TRBV21-1, the J gene TRBJ2-5; the table's D call TRBD2 went unverified against the DNA. TRBV21-1 is assigned pseudogene status. The CDR3 length is 17 residues. CDR3 DNA: TGTGCCAGCAGCAAAGTCCGGACTAGCGGGAGAGGTGAGACCCAGTACTTC. Its translation is CASSKVRTSGRGETQYF.

In this sample, this clone turned up a few times. The chain joins TRBV29-1 to TRBJ2-3; the match to TRBD2 covers 10 bases. Germline-derived CDR1 and CDR2 are SQVTM and ANQGSEA. J lost 6 bases, V lost 6 bases, and 12 bases had no gene match. The CDR3 sequence is 15 residues long. CDR3 in amino acids: CSVSPGAGGPDTQYF. The CDR3 bases are TGCAGCGTCTCCCCGGGAGCGGGAGGGCCGGATACGCAGTATTTT.

The table lists this clone with a few counts. The CDR3 loop is CAWVRGAGFPPGELFF. CDR3 in DNA: TGTGCCTGGGTCCGCGGGGCGGGATTCCCCCCTGGGGAGCTGTTTTTT. This chain uses TRBV30 with TRBJ2-2, with D perhaps TRBD2 (6 bases). V was clipped by 5 bases and J by 8 bases, with 24 bases between them. Germline V gene sequence: CDR1 GTSNPN, CDR2 SVGIG (reference sequence). The CDR3 extends over 16 amino acids.